This T cell receptor beta chain was obtained from a study of T cells in Graves' hyperthyroidism and ophthalmopathy. Amplification targeted TCR beta CDR3 regions from RNA transcripts. The study used the HTBI primer set for a first-round RT-PCR of the TCR CDR3. A single record per CDR3 protein comes from TCRdb applying MiXCR to the multiplex PCR reads. The sample yields hundreds of thousands of distinct CDR3 sequences, approximately 15% seen once. This clonotype was counted at least ten times. The antigen remains unidentified. Notes on the study in general: Blood also contained most expanded thyroid clonotypes above 0.001. Separation of ophthalmopathy from stable hyperthyroidism was achieved by a 13 V-J model.

V was clipped by 5 bases and J by 1 base, with 11 bases between them. CDR3 size: 13 residues. The germline CDR1 and CDR2 sequences are DFQATT and SNEGSKA (reference sequence). Ophthalmopathy cases met thresholds of Clinical Activity Score at least 3, NOSPECS grade at least 4 and duration under 3 months. Exclusions: uncontrolled infection, other autoimmune disease, pregnancy, lactation. The clonotype originates from a man aged 18 to 30 with Graves' ophthalmopathy. The chain uses TRBV20-1 and TRBJ1-1; weak D call: TRBD1 (5 bases). Sequencing was done on a sample of blood. CDR3 loop: CSAPGTGNTEAFF. As DNA, the CDR3 is TGCAGTGCTCCTGGCACAGGGAACACTGAAGCTTTCTTT.